This T cell receptor (beta chain) appears in the sequencing data of a study of blood T cell repertoires in COVID-19. CDR3 length: 15 amino acids. Trimming removed 5 bases from V and 5 bases from J, with 13 bases in between. CDR1 is LGHDT and CDR2 is YNNKEL in the germline V gene (reference sequence). This clone was seen once. Generated by immunoSEQ multiplex PCR, the TCRdb table keeps only in-frame clones and is missing some. The sample shows about 130,000 clones, about four fifths of them seen only once. The TCR was taken from a woman between 65 and 79 years old with COVID-19, enrolled during active disease. Sequenced material: peripheral blood. This chain connects TRBV3-1 (or the pseudogene TRBV3-2) to TRBJ1-6, with TRBD1 as a possible D gene (6 bases). The CDR3 coding sequence is TGTGCCAGCAGCGATAGGGGGAAACATAATTCACCCCTCCACTTT. Translating gives CASSDRGKHNSPLHF.